This TCR beta chain came from a study of T cell responses to AZD1222 COVID-19 vaccine. Study-level findings and limits: The donor group comprised mostly white British people and more females; the analysis possibly underestimated clonal diversity. Close to half of all spike-specific TCRs reportedly target regions of the variants that are unmutated. Spike-specific TCR breadth and depth grew following two AZD1222 doses. Dominant at 160-218 and 743-854, vaccine-associated CD4 TCRs also spanned spike.

CDR3 size: 18 residues. Germline V gene data show CDR1 as SGHTA and CDR2 as FQGNSA. The J segment lost 0 bases and the V segment lost 2 bases, leaving 9 bases of the junction unmatched. TCRdb's table, derived via immunoSEQ multiplex PCR, lists solely in-frame clones and lacks some. The sample has about 140,000 clones, 88% seen once. With regard to this clone: Its target is not known.

Sequences were derived from peripheral blood, sampled on day 0 of AZD1222 vaccination. The receptor comes from an adult in good health. The gene calls are TRBV7-2 and TRBJ2-2; TRBD2 matches 7 bases. The CDR3 DNA follows: TGTGCCAGCAGCTTAAGTGCCACTAGCGCTGCGAACACCGGGGAGCTGTTTTTT. This gives the protein CASSLSATSAANTGELFF.